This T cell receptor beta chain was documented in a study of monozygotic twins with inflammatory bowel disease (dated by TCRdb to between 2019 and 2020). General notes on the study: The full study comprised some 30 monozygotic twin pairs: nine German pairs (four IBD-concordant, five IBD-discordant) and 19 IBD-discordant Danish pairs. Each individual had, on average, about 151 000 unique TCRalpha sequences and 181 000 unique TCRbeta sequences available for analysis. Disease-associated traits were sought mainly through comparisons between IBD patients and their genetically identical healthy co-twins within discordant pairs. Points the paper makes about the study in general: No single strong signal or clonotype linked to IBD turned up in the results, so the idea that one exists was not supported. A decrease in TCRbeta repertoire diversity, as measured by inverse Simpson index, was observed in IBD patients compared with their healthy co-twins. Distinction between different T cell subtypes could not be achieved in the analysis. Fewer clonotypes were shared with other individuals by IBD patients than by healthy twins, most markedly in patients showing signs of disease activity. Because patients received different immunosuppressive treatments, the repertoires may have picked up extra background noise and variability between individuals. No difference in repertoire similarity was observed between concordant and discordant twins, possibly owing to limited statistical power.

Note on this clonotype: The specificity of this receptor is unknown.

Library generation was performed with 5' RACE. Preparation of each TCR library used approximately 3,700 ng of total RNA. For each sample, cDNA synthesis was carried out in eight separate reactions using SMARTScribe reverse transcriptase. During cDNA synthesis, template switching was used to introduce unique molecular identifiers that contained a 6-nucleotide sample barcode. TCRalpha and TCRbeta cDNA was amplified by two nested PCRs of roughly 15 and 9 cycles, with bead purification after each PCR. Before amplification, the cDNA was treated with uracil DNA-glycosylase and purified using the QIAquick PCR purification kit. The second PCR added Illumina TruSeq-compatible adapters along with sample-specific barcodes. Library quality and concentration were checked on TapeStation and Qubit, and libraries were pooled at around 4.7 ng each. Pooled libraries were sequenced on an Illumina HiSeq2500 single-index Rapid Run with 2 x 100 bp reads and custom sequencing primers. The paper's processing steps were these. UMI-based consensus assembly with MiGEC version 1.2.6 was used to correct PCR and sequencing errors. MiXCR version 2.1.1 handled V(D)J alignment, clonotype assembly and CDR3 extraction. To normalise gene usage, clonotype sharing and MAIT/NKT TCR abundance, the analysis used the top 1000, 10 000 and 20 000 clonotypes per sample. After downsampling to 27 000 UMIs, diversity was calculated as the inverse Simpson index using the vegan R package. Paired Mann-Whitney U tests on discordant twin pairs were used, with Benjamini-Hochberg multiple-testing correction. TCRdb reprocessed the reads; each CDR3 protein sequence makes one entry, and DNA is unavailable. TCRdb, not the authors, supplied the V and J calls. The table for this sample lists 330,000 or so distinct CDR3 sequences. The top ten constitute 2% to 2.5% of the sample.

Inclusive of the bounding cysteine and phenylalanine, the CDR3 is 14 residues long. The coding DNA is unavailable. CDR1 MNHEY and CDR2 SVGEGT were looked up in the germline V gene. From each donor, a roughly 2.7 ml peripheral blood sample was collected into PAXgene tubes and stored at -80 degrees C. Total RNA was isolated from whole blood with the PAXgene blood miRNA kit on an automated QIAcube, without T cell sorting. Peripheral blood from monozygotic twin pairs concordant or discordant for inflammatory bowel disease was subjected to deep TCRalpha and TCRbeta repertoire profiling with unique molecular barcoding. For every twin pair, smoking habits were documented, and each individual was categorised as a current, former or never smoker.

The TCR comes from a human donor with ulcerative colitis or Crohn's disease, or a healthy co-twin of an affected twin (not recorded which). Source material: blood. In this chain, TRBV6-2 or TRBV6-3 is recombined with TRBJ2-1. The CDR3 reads CASTARSSYNEQFF.